This entry describes one TCR beta chain. These data are taken from a study of Graves' ophthalmopathy and Graves' hyperthyroidism. The CDR3 has 14 residues. V lost 6 bases, J lost 5 bases, and 13 bases lay in between. PBMCs were isolated from a 10 ml sample of fresh peripheral blood. From RNA, the CDR3 regions of TCR beta chains were amplified and sequenced. Investigators did first-round RT-PCR with HTBI primers, then second-round multiplex PCR. Using its own MiXCR run on the multiplex PCR reads, TCRdb lists one record per CDR3 protein. The table lists 650,000 to 900,000 distinct CDR3 sequences, 40% of them singletons.

Material: peripheral blood. The V call is TRBV12-3 or TRBV12-4, the J call TRBJ1-4; D is uncertain. This TCR derives from an adult man with Graves' ophthalmopathy. CDR3 sequence reads: CASSQASVNEKLFF. CDR3 coding DNA: TGTGCCAGCAGCCAAGCCAGCGTAAATGAAAAACTGTTTTTT.